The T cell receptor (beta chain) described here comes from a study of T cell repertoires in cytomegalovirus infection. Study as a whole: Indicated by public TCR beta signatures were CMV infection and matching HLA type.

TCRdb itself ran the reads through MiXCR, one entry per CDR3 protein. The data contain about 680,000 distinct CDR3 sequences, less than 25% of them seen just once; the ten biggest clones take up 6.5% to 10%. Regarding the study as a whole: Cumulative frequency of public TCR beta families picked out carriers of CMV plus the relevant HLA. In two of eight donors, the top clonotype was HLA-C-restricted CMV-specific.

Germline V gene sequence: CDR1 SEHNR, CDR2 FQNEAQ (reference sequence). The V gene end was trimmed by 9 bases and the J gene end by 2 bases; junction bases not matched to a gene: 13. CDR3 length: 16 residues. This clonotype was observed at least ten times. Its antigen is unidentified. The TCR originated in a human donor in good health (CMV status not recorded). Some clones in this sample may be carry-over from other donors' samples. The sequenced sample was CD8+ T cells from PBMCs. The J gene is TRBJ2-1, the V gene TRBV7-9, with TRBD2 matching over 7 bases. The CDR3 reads CASGWSGAGTYNEQFF. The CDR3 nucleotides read TGTGCCAGTGGGTGGAGCGGGGCCGGAACCTACAATGAGCAGTTCTTC.